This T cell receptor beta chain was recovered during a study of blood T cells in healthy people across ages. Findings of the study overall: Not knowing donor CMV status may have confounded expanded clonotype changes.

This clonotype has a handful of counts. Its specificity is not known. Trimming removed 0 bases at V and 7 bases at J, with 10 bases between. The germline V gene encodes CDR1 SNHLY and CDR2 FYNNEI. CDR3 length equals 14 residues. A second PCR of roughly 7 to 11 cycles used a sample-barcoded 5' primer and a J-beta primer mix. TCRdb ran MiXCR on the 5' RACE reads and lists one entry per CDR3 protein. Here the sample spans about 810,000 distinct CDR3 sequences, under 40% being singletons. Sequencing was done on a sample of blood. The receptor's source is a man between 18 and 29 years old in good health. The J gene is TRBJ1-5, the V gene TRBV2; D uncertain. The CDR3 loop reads CASSEASSSQPQHF. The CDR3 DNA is TGTGCCAGCAGTGAAGCCTCTTCTAGCCAGCCCCAGCATTTT.